The 24 T cell receptor beta chains below were found in one sample sequenced in a study of blood T cells in healthy people across ages. Combining a sample-barcoded 5' primer with a J-beta primer mix, a second PCR ran for about 7 to 12 cycles. In TCRdb, the 5' RACE reads were re-called with MiXCR into one record per CDR3 protein. The sample consists of about 640,000 distinct CDR3 sequences, roughly three fifths of them appearing once. The specimen sequenced was blood. The receptors were sampled from a man in his fifties or sixties in good health.

In its sample, this clonotype was seen a few times. The V call is TRBV29-1, the J call TRBJ2-7; a possible D gene is TRBD2 (6 bases). The germline V gene has CDR1 SQVTM and CDR2 ANQGSEA. This CDR3 region has 11 residues. The ends were cut back, 6 bases at V and 6 bases at J, with 12 bases in the middle. The CDR3 reads CSVALATEQYF. CDR3 DNA sequence: TGCAGCGTCGCACTAGCAACCGAGCAGTACTTC.

The chain couples TRBV10-3 to TRBJ1-2; no reliable D call. Per the germline V gene, CDR1 is ENHRY and CDR2 is SYGVKD. V was trimmed by 4 bases and J by 4 bases, leaving 4 bases between them. This CDR3 contains 11 residues. The CDR3 loop is CAISAVYGYTF. The CDR3 bases are TGTGCCATCAGTGCTGTCTATGGCTACACCTTC.

This clonotype occurred a few times. This chain connects TRBV5-1 to TRBJ2-6; 7 bases align to TRBD1. The CDR3 is made up of 16 amino acids. Germline values: CDR1 SGHRS, CDR2 YFSETQ. Trimming removed 0 bases from V and 2 bases from J; junction bases left unmatched: 2. CDR3 in amino acids: CASSLEQGPGANVLTF. The CDR3, as DNA: TGCGCCAGCAGCTTGGAACAGGGGCCTGGGGCCAACGTCCTGACTTTC.

This chain joins TRBV18 and TRBJ1-2; D not certain. The V gene lost 2 bases and the J gene lost 0 bases, with 10 bases spanning the gap. This CDR3 spans 15 amino acids. The germline gives CDR1 KGHSH, CDR2 LQKENI. This CDR3 reads CASSPSRSANYGYTF. DNA of the CDR3: TGTGCCAGCTCACCAAGCAGGTCAGCTAACTATGGCTACACCTTC.

V usage is TRBV2 and J usage is TRBJ2-7; D is uncertain. Per the germline V gene, CDR1 is SNHLY and CDR2 is FYNNEI. The CDR3 extends over 14 amino acids. With 1 base removed from V and 2 bases from J, the gap between germline ends came to 9 bases. CDR3 protein: CASSEGPPPYEQYF. The CDR3 coding sequence is TGTGCCAGCAGTGAAGGGCCCCCCCCCTACGAGCAGTACTTC.

This clonotype appeared a few times. The rearrangement uses TRBV21-1 and TRBJ2-7; the D call in the table, TRBD1, was not verified against the DNA. The J call may be incorrect, as the DNA end agrees better with TRBJ2-4. TRBV21-1 counts as a pseudogene. The CDR3 covers 14 residues. DNA of the CDR3: TGTGCCAGCAGCAAAGGACAGGGGGCTACCATTCAGTACTTC. The encoded protein is CASSKGQGATIQYF.

The J gene is TRBJ2-5, the V gene TRBV20-1, with a weak D call TRBD2 (6 bases). From germline, CDR1 is DFQATT and CDR2 SNEGSKA (reference sequence). The CDR3 loop spans 13 amino acids. V lost 3 bases and J lost 7, with 15 bases in between. The CDR3 DNA reads as TGCAGTGCTAGGGGGGAGGCAGCGTCGACCCAGTACTTC. This sequence encodes CSARGEAASTQYF.

The gene calls are TRBV6-6 and TRBJ1-6, with no clear D. CDR1 is MNHNY, CDR2 SVGAGI, per germline (reference sequence). The CDR3 totals 12 residues. The V and J ends lost 3 bases and 6 bases respectively, with 3 bases between them. This CDR3 is CASSYTNSPLHF. The DNA of the CDR3 is TGTGCCAGCAGTTATACTAATTCACCCCTCCACTTT.

The CDR3 bases are TGTGCCAGCAGCAAAGTCGTTGGGCAGGATTCCTCGAGGGAGCAGTACTTC. It yields the protein CASSKVVGQDSSREQYF. V is TRBV21-1 and J is TRBJ2-7. TRBV21-1 corresponds to a pseudogene. CDR3 length equals 17 residues.

There are a few counts of this clonotype. The chain is built from TRBV15 and TRBJ2-5; 15 bases are shared with TRBD2. Germline CDR1 reads LNHNV; CDR2 reads YYDKDF (reference sequence). The ends lost 3 bases at V and 11 bases at J; junction bases unmatched: 7. The CDR3 length is 15 residues. The CDR3: CATSSGTSGGNEQYF. The CDR3 DNA sequence: TGTGCCACCAGCAGCGGGACTAGCGGGGGGAATGAGCAGTACTTC.

This clonotype has more than one count but fewer than ten. The chain uses TRBV6-5 and TRBJ2-7, with D hard to call. The CDR3 extends over 16 amino acids. Deletions cut 0 bases from V and 0 bases from J, with 12 bases between. CDR1 is MNHEY and CDR2 is SVGAGI in the germline V gene. The CDR3 loop reads CASSYSSAGTSYEQYF. As DNA, the CDR3 is TGTGCCAGCAGTTACTCGTCCGCAGGCACCTCCTACGAGCAGTACTTC.

DNA of the CDR3: TGTGCCAGCAGCCCCGGGACTAGCGGCCCTCAGAGGGAGCAGTTCTTC. Translation gives CASSPGTSGPQREQFF. The V call is TRBV5-4, the J call TRBJ2-1, with TRBD2 matching 11 bases. J lost 10 bases, V lost 4 bases, and 13 bases had no gene match. The germline CDR1 and CDR2 sequences are SGHNT and YYREEE (reference sequence). This CDR3 is built from 16 residues.

With respect to this clonotype: A much larger clonotype is one base distant, so this may be a read error. In nucleotides, the CDR3 is TGTGCCAGCACAGGCGGCTCCTACGGGCAGTACTTC. It is translated as CASTGGSYGQYF. The V call is TRBV3-1, the J call TRBJ2-4; D unclear. Trimming took 7 bases from V and 13 from J, leaving 17 bases between them. There are 12 residues in the CDR3. Germline V lookup: CDR1 LGHDT, CDR2 YNNKEL (reference sequence).

The V and J genes are TRBV7-9 and TRBJ1-4, with 9 bases identical to TRBD1. The germline CDR1 and CDR2 sequences are SEHNR and FQNEAQ (reference sequence). There are 16 residues in the CDR3. Losses at the gene ends were 1 base for V and 7 bases for J; bases not matched to a gene: 7. CDR3 protein: CASSLGTGEESEKLFF. The CDR3 bases are TGTGCCAGCAGCTTAGGGACAGGGGAAGAGAGTGAAAAACTGTTTTTT.

This clonotype was recorded a few times. This rearrangement joins TRBV25-1 to TRBJ1-5; perhaps TRBD1 as D (6 bases). With 3 bases removed from V and 3 bases from J, the gap between germline ends came to 9 bases. CDR1 is MGHDK and CDR2 is SYGVNS in the germline V gene. The CDR3 is 14 residues long. CDR3 coding DNA: TGTGCCAGCAGTGACAGGGGTTTCAATCAGCCCCAGCATTTT. It translates to CASSDRGFNQPQHF.

The chain uses TRBV6-6 and TRBJ1-1; 9 nucleotides agree with TRBD1. CDR3 size: 15 residues. With V trimmed by 5 bases and J by 1 base, 5 bases remained unmatched. The V gene's germline CDR1 is MNHNY and CDR2 SVGAGI (reference sequence). The CDR3 DNA reads TGTGCCAGCAGTGAGGACAGGGGAGGGAACACTGAAGCTTTCTTT. It is translated as CASSEDRGGNTEAFF.

This chain connects TRBV12-3 or TRBV12-4 to TRBJ2-7; D tentatively reads TRBD1 or TRBD2 (6 bases each). There are 15 residues in the CDR3. V dropped 4 bases and J dropped 2 bases, with 15 bases sitting between them. In DNA, the CDR3 is TGTGCCAGCAGTTGGAGGGCAGGGGTTCCCTACGAGCAGTACTTC. Amino acid sequence: CASSWRAGVPYEQYF.

J is TRBJ1-6 and V is TRBV5-1, with a possible D match to TRBD1 (5 bases). The V gene's germline CDR1 is SGHRS and CDR2 YFSETQ. Trimming pared 4 bases from V and 13 bases from J, leaving 21 bases between. This CDR3 contains 15 residues. The CDR3 nucleotides are TGCGCCAGCAGCCCTGGGACGTTCAGGGAGAGGCCCCTCCACTTT. Encoded protein: CASSPGTFRERPLHF.

V is TRBV29-1 and J is TRBJ1-1; no clear D gene. CDR1 is SQVTM and CDR2 is ANQGSEA in the germline V gene. Trimming shortened V by 2 bases and J by 1 base, and 11 bases separated the two germline ends. The CDR3 extends over 14 amino acids. The CDR3 region is CSVEIGRWNTEAFF. CDR3 bases: TGCAGCGTTGAAATCGGACGGTGGAACACTGAAGCTTTCTTT.

This chain uses TRBV7-9 with TRBJ2-5, with a tentative D call TRBD1 (6 bases). Germline values: CDR1 SEHNR, CDR2 FQNEAQ (reference sequence). The CDR3 length is 14 residues. Trimming took off 6 bases at V and 1 base at J, with 12 bases between the two ends. The CDR3 DNA reads as TGTGCCAGCAGTTCACAGGGTCTCCAAGAGACCCAGTACTTC. Amino acids: CASSSQGLQETQYF.

The chain couples TRBV6-1 to TRBJ1-2, with TRBD1 matching 8 bases. The germline CDR1 and CDR2 sequences are MNHNS and SASEGT. J gave up 3 bases and V 4 bases, and 7 bases lay outside the gene matches. The CDR3 totals 15 residues. This chain's CDR3 is CASSGRTGWDYGYTF. The DNA for the CDR3 is TGTGCCAGCAGTGGAAGGACAGGGTGGGACTATGGCTACACCTTC.

The rearrangement links TRBV7-9 to TRBJ1-1; D call uncertain. Germline values: CDR1 SEHNR, CDR2 FQNEAQ (reference sequence). The V and J ends lost 1 base and 10 bases respectively, with 7 bases between them. This CDR3 spans 11 amino acids. CDR3 residues: CASSLGQIAFF. The CDR3 nucleotides read TGTGCCAGCAGCTTAGGCCAAATAGCTTTCTTT. Combining the CDR3 with reference TRBV7-9 and TRBJ1-1 gives the whole variable domain DTGVSQNPRHKITKRGQNVTFRCDPISEHNRLYWYRQTLGQGPEFLTYFQNEAQLEKSRLLSDRFSAERPKGSFSTLEIQRTEQGDSAMYLCASSLGQIAFFGQGTRLTVV.

The rearrangement joins TRBV4-1 to TRBJ1-2, with no clear D. The CDR3 is 13 amino acids. V gave up 3 bases and J gave up 8 bases, with 13 bases separating them. Germline CDR1 and CDR2: MGHRA and YSYEKL. This CDR3 reads CASSQGIPSGYTF. The CDR3 region has the DNA TGCGCCAGCAGCCAGGGGATCCCCAGCGGCTACACCTTC.

The rearrangement joins TRBV18 to TRBJ1-1; no firm D call. This CDR3 is built from 13 residues. Trimming stripped 2 bases from V and 3 bases from J, with 7 bases between. Germline CDR1 reads KGHSH; CDR2 reads LQKENI. CDR3 nucleotide sequence: TGTGCCAGCTCACCAAGTGTGGACACTGAAGCTTTCTTT. This gives the protein CASSPSVDTEAFF.